A single sample gave rise to the 13 T cell receptor beta chains below, sequenced in a study of robustness of blood B and T cell sequencing. The template for TCR beta quantification was mRNA, not genomic DNA. cDNA synthesis used template switching with a 5' universal priming oligo. Each cDNA molecule was tagged by a 12-nucleotide random UMI. TCRdb ran MiXCR on the PCR reads and lists one entry per CDR3 protein. The table shows several thousand distinct CDR3 sequences, with approximately 50% occurring only once. The sequenced material came from peripheral blood. The source is a human donor in good health.

With regard to this clonotype: A read error may account for a junction end that differs from germline. V and J are TRBV9 and TRBJ2-3, with 10 bases matching TRBD2. The germline V gene has CDR1 SGDLS and CDR2 YYNGEE. CDR3 size: 14 residues. CDR3 DNA: TGTGTCAGCAGCGTGGAGTCTAGCGGGGGCCCGGCGTATTTT. It encodes CVSSVESSGGPAYF.

The chain couples TRBV4-2 to TRBJ1-1, with D unclear. The CDR3 covers 12 residues. The V and J ends lost 0 bases and 4 bases respectively, with 3 bases between them. Germline V gene data show CDR1 as LGHNA and CDR2 as YNFKEQ. CDR3 DNA: TGTGCCAGCAGCCAAGATCCCACTGAAGCTTTCTTT. As protein: CASSQDPTEAFF.

This clonotype was counted only a few times. V and J are TRBV9 and TRBJ2-7; 8 bases match TRBD1. Unmatched junction bases numbered 5, after V lost 0 bases and J lost 6 bases. Germline assignment: CDR1 SGDLS and CDR2 YYNGEE. The CDR3 length is 14 residues. The CDR3 spells CASSVDAGGSEQYF. Written as DNA, the CDR3 is TGTGCCAGCAGCGTAGATGCAGGGGGCTCCGAGCAGTACTTC.

The V gene is TRBV11-2, the J gene TRBJ1-2; D might be TRBD1 (5 bases). The CDR3 is made up of 13 amino acids. V lost 5 bases and J lost 3, with 10 bases in between. CDR1 and CDR2 (germline): SGHAT, FQNNGV. The CDR3 loop reads CASSPRGDYGYTF. CDR3 in DNA: TGTGCCAGCAGCCCGCGGGGGGACTATGGCTACACCTTC. Combining the CDR3 with reference TRBV11-2 and TRBJ1-2 gives the whole variable domain EAGVAQSPRYKIIEKRQSVAFWCNPISGHATLYWYQQILGQGPKLLIQFQNNGVVDDSQLPKDRFSAERLKGVDSTLKIQPAKLEDSAVYLCASSPRGDYGYTFGSGTRLTVV.

The chain couples TRBV29-1 to TRBJ2-3, with D possibly being TRBD2 (5 bases). The CDR3 consists of 12 residues. CDR1 and CDR2 from the germline V gene are SQVTM and ANQGSEA. V was cut by 3 bases and J by 6 bases, with 10 bases left in between. The CDR3 is CSVDIGSDTQYF. The DNA for the CDR3 is TGCAGCGTTGATATAGGGAGTGATACGCAGTATTTT.

The chain couples TRBV6-2 or TRBV6-3 to TRBJ1-1; D is possibly TRBD1 (6 bases). V lost 0 bases, J lost 5 bases, and 10 bases lay in between. Germline CDR1 and CDR2: MNHEY and SVGEGT. This CDR3 is built from 14 residues. Here the CDR3 DNA reads TGTGCCAGCAGTTACTCCAGGGGCTGGACTGAAGCTTTCTTT. Its translation: CASSYSRGWTEAFF.

V gene TRBV20-1 combines with J gene TRBJ1-2; a possible D gene is TRBD1 (6 bases). V lost 4 bases, J lost 1 base, and 7 bases lay in between. The CDR3 sequence is 12 residues long. Germline V gene sequence: CDR1 DFQATT, CDR2 SNEGSKA (reference sequence). The CDR3 DNA reads as TGCAGTGCTACAGGGGTTAACTATGGCTACACCTTC. Translated: CSATGVNYGYTF.

In this sample, this clonotype turned up a few times. The rearrangement links TRBV2 to TRBJ2-7; 7 bases fit TRBD1. Trimming cost V 3 bases and J 6 bases; bases outside gene matches: 5. This CDR3 contains 13 residues. In germline, CDR1 is SNHLY, CDR2 FYNNEI. CDR3 sequence: CASSETGRPEQYF. The CDR3 nucleotides read TGTGCCAGCAGTGAGACAGGGCGCCCCGAGCAGTACTTC.

V is TRBV29-1 and J is TRBJ1-6; a possible D gene is TRBD1 (5 bases). The V gene's germline CDR1 is SQVTM and CDR2 ANQGSEA. The CDR3 runs 16 residues. With 6 bases removed from V and 6 bases from J, the gap between germline ends came to 21 bases. The CDR3 DNA reads as TGCAGCGTCGAGGGGCAGGGCCCGCTGAGTAATTCACCCCTCCACTTT. Translation gives CSVEGQGPLSNSPLHF.

This clonotype was counted a few times. This chain links TRBV5-5 with TRBJ2-6; D unresolved. V lost 0 bases and J 2 bases, leaving 6 bases between the germline ends. The CDR3 loop spans 15 amino acids. Germline lookup yields CDR1 SGHKS and CDR2 YYEKEE (reference sequence). In DNA form, the CDR3 reads TGTGCCAGCAGCTTGGGGGTTGCTGGGGCCAACGTCCTGACTTTC. Its protein product is CASSLGVAGANVLTF.

By its share, this clonotype is medium-sized. The genes are TRBV7-6 and TRBJ1-1, with D possibly TRBD1 on 6 matching bases. The CDR3 length is 18 residues. Trimming removed 4 bases at V and 1 base at J, with 22 bases between. Germline V gene data show CDR1 as SGHVS and CDR2 as FNYEAQ. This CDR3 reads CASSSTPRGGGQNTEAFF. The CDR3 DNA reads TGTGCCAGCAGCTCCACACCAAGAGGGGGGGGCCAGAACACTGAAGCTTTCTTT.

The V call is TRBV27, the J call TRBJ1-1; D remains unclear. V was trimmed by 8 bases and J by 5 bases, leaving 15 bases between them. The CDR3 has 13 residues. CDR1 MNHEY and CDR2 SMNVEV come from the germline V gene (reference sequence). The CDR3 DNA sequence: TGTGCCAGCCGATCCAGCGGGCTTACTGAAGCTTTCTTT. Translated, it gives CASRSSGLTEAFF.

The chain has TRBV29-1 and TRBJ2-3, with D possibly being TRBD2 (5 bases). The CDR3 has 12 amino acids. V lost 4 bases and J lost 3, with 8 bases in between. Germline values: CDR1 SQVTM, CDR2 ANQGSEA. The CDR3 DNA follows: TGCAGCGTTGCAACTAGTACAGATACGCAGTATTTT. It codes for CSVATSTDTQYF.